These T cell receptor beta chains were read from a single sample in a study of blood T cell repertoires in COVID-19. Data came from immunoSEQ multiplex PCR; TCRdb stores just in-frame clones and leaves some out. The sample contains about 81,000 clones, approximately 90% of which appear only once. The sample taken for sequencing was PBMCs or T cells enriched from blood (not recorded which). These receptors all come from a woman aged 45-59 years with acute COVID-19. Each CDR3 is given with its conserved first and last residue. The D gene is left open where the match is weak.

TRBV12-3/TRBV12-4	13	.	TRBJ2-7	CASSPPRAYEQYF
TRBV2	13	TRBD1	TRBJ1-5	CASSGTGFQPQHF
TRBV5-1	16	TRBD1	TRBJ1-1	CASSSSRDRVFTEAFF
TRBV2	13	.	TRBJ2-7	CASRTAGTYEQYF
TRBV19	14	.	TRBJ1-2	CASTVQATIYGYTF
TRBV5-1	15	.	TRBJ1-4	CASSLAQGFGEKLFF
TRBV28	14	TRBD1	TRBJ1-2	CASSPGTGSYGYTF
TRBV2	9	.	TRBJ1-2	CASSGRKAF
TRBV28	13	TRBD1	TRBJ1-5	CASRQGVNQPQHF
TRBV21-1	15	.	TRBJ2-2	CASPRGQGNTGELFF
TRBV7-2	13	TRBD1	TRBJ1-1	CASSLTGVTEAFF
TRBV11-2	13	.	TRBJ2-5	CASSLGREETQYF
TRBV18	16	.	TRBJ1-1	CASSPYGAGVNTEAFF
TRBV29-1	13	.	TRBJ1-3	CSVDTDSGNTIYF
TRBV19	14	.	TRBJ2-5	CASSIRSRGKTQYF
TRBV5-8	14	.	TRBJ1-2	CASSLWRGGHGYTF
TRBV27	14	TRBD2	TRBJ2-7	CATRRLAASYEQYF
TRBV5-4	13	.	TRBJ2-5	CASSREFQETQYF
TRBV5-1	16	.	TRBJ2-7	CASSLRGQGRVDEQYF
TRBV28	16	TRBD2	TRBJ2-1	CASSPAGTSGKNEQFF
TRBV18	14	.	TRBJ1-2	CASSPPGLVYGYTF
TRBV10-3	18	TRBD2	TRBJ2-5	CAISESVLAGWGQETQYF
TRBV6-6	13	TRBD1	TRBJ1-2	CATRLGGGDGYTF
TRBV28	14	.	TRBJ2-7	CASSWTGRAYEQYF
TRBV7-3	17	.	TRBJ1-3	CASSPQGAQHSGNTIYF
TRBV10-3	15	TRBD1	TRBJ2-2	CAISRDSSNTGELFF
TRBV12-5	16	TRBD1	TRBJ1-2	CASGFLDRGGHYGYTF
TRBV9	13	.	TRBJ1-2	CASNAGDYYGYTF
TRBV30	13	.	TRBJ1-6	CAWSPDSYSPLHF
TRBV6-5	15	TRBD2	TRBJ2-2	CASSLVQGGTGELFF
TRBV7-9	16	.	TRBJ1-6	CASSADLSSYNSPLHF
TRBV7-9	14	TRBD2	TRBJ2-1	CASSPSGNYNEQFF
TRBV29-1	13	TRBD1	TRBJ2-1	CSARTGGETSEFF
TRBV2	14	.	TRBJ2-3	CASKKVTETDTQYF
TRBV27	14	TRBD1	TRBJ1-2	CASSLGTANYGYTF
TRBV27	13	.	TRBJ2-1	CASSLLGSNEQFF
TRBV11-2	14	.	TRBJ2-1	CASSLVGRYDEQFF
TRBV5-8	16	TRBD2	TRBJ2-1	CASSRGLAGGYNEQFF
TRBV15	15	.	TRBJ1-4	CATSSKGGATEKLFF
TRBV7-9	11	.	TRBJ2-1	CASSQLVEQFF
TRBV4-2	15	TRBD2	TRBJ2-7	CASSQGASGSYEQYF
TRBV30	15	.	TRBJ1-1	CAWSPPGTRNTEAFF
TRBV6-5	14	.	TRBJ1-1	CASRRPGGSFEAFF
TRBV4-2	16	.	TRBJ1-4	CASSQGRGEISEKLFF
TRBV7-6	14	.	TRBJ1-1	CASSPTGMNTEAFF
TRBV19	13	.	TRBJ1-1	CASSIGGPGRAFF
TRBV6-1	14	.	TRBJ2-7	CASSELASSYEQYF
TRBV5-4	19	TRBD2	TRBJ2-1	CASSRTTSGGDSSYNEQFF
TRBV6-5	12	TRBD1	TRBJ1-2	CASRGTAFGYTF
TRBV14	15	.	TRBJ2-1	CASSQVSLARNEQFF
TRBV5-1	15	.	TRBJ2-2	CASSPTVMDTGELFF